This T cell receptor (beta chain) was sequenced for a study of T cell changes during pregnancy in multiple sclerosis. The protocol was immunoSEQ multiplex PCR, while the TCRdb copy is restricted to in-frame clones and leaves out a portion. The sample yields about 67,000 clones, approximately 90% seen once. Trimming cost V 6 bases and J 5 bases; bases outside gene matches: 19. Per germline, CDR1 LNHDA and CDR2 SQIVND (reference sequence). The CDR3 is made up of 18 amino acids. The TCR comes from a female donor with multiple sclerosis, enrolled in a pregnancy study. The chain is built from TRBV19 and TRBJ2-5; 9 bases are shared with TRBD1. Sequencing used peripheral blood, obtained in the third trimester of pregnancy. The CDR3 loop is CASSPIFSGTGRSETQYF. CDR3 DNA sequence: TGTGCCAGTAGCCCGATTTTTTCCGGGACAGGGAGGTCGGAGACCCAGTACTTC.